This T cell receptor beta chain originates from a study of siplizumab effects on memory and regulatory T cells (dated by TCRdb to between 2018 and 2021). Concerning the study at large: The study looked at the effect of siplizumab, an anti-CD2 antibody, on alloreactive T-cell subsets in allogeneic mixed lymphocyte reactions made from human PBMCs. Beyond this particular receptor, the publication reports: Whether proliferating Tregs from siplizumab cultures actually had suppressive function was not functionally confirmed. Unstimulated naive T cells appeared to be more diverse than memory T cells, and naive cells seemed to make a substantial contribution to the alloresponse. Roughly 80-97% of proliferating CD4+ or CD8+ clones could not be assigned a naive or memory phenotype. Because sequences at frequencies below about 10^-5 were poorly captured, only a minor fraction of alloreactive clones could be mapped back to unstimulated subsets. Siplizumab significantly reduced the cumulative frequency of alloreactive sequences traceable to unstimulated CD4+ memory T cells. Of the alloreactive CD4+ clones that could be mapped, the Treg-derived share averaged around 70% with siplizumab compared with around 27% in control reactions.

Library preparation was by the immunoSEQ multiplex PCR assay. Around 94,000 TCR templates per sample were assayed on the deep sequencing platform. Genomic DNA extracted from sorted T cells was the material used for TCRbeta CDR3 sequencing. Per the authors' processing: Clonal analysis of TCRbeta CDR3 data was done in the R programming language. Alloreactive CD4+ and CD8+ clones were defined by comparing unstimulated samples with post-reaction CFSE-low samples. Alloreactive CD4+ clones were assigned to regulatory or non-regulatory origin by matching sequences to sorted unstimulated Treg and non-Treg repertoires. As stored in TCRdb, this immuneACCESS dataset retains in-frame rearrangements with V and J assigned. A fraction of the clones does not appear; measured against another copy, unresolved V genes explain less than half of the discrepancy, and the remainder lacks a known reason. V and J calls and clone size are those listed in that table; D and trimming were worked out from the DNA. The sample table contains tens of thousands of clones; only one count was recorded for roughly 93% of them. Of the sample, roughly 7.1% falls within the top ten clones.

Between the V and J ends, shortened by 5 bases and 0 bases respectively, the junction contains 11 bases. CDR1 and CDR2 (SGDLS, YYNGEE) derive from the germline V gene. From its cysteine to its phenylalanine, the CDR3 spans 14 amino acids. Only CDR3 DNA remains: 42 bases, in frame from the first base. TCRbeta CDR3 sequencing was performed on sorted unstimulated T cells and on proliferating T cells recovered from mixed lymphocyte reactions. Fresh whole blood from roughly nine HLA-typed healthy donors was used as the source from which PBMCs were isolated. Regarding this clone: Its antigen remains undetermined. No quality values exist for individual bases; no much larger clone is one base distant.

The sample consisted of CD8+ T cells sorted from blood. Recombination linked TRBV9 to TRBJ1-1; TRBD1 is perhaps the D gene, given 5 matching bases. The source of this sequence is a human donor in good health. CDR3 sequence: CASSSGFLNTEAFF. The nucleotide sequence is given as TGTGCCAGCAGTTCAGGGTTCTTGAACACTGAAGCTTTCTTT.